The 6 T cell receptor beta chains given below trace back to one sample, sequenced in a study of shared clonotypes between healthy human individuals. Sequenced by immunoSEQ multiplex PCR; TCRdb stores in-frame clones only, minus some. The table has 850,000 to 1,200,000 clones, around 76% seen once. The source material was memory CD4+ T cells sorted from blood. Subset: CD45RA-negative fraction. These receptors were taken from a young man in good health.

The chain has TRBV11-3 and TRBJ2-1; 7 nucleotides match TRBD1. This CDR3 spans 13 amino acids. The V gene end was trimmed by 1 base and the J gene end by 7 bases; junction bases not matched to a gene: 1. Germline V gives CDR1 SGHNT, CDR2 YENEEA. The CDR3 sequence is CASSLGDRNEQFF. Here the CDR3 DNA reads TGTGCCAGCAGCTTAGGGGACAGAAATGAGCAGTTCTTC.

Regarding this clone: This sample also contains other DNA sequences that code for the same CDR3. The chain uses TRBV5-4 and TRBJ2-3; 10 bases are shared with TRBD2. This CDR3 contains 15 residues. V lost 4 bases and J lost 1; bases outside the gene matches: 3. CDR1 SGHNT and CDR2 YYREEE come from the germline V gene (reference sequence). CDR3 bases: TGTGCCAGCAGCCTAGCGGGAGCCGGCACAGATACGCAGTATTTT. This encodes CASSLAGAGTDTQYF.

This clone showed up just once. The chain uses TRBV6-1 and TRBJ1-1, with D hard to call. The V end was cut by 6 bases, the J end by 4 bases, with 15 bases between. There are 14 residues in the CDR3. Germline V gives CDR1 MNHNS, CDR2 SASEGT. CDR3 sequence reads: CASSKGGVSTEAFF. For the CDR3, the DNA is TGTGCCAGCAGCAAGGGTGGAGTAAGCACTGAAGCTTTCTTT.

The rearrangement joins TRBV6-6 to TRBJ1-2; D is unresolved. The V gene lost 5 bases and the J gene lost 4 bases, with 11 bases spanning the gap. Looked up from germline, CDR1 is MNHNY and CDR2 is SVGAGI (reference sequence). CDR3 length: 13 residues. CDR3 DNA: TGTGCCAGCAGTGGCGGTTCTACCTATGGCTACACCTTC. Translating it yields CASSGGSTYGYTF.

The chain joins TRBV14 to TRBJ2-1; D is ambiguous. The CDR3 sequence is 15 residues long. The ends were cut back, 4 bases at V and 4 bases at J, with 14 bases in the middle. CDR1 is SGHDN, CDR2 FVKESK, per germline. The DNA of the CDR3 is TGTGCCAGCAGCCTGGGTAGGCCTAATTACAATGAGCAGTTCTTC. Translation: CASSLGRPNYNEQFF.

In DNA, the CDR3 is TGTGCCAGCAGCCGCCCCACGGAACGGACCTCTGGGGCCAACGTCCTGACTTTC. As protein: CASSRPTERTSGANVLTF. The genes are TRBV4-2 and TRBJ2-6, with D uncertain. With 4 bases removed from V and 0 bases from J, the gap between germline ends came to 16 bases. The CDR3 consists of 18 residues. Germline loops: CDR1 LGHNA, CDR2 YNFKEQ.